This TCR beta chain was retrieved from a study of T-cell memory formation after mild COVID-19. Study overall: TCR clusters were mostly confined to one donor each. General study results and limits: CD4+ clones that contracted lay mainly in CM and EM; CD8+ ones lay in EMRA. The finding that pre-infection memory included some responding clones suggested that cross-reactive memory joined.

The 5'RACE method, run with constant-segment primers, produced TCR alpha and TCR beta cDNA libraries (carrying sample barcodes and UMIs). TCRdb redid the calling of the 5' RACE reads with MiXCR, one entry per CDR3 protein. Of about 560,000 distinct CDR3 sequences listed, roughly 18% were seen once; the top ten hold around 12%. Comment on this clonotype: Its specificity is not known.

This CDR3 is 16 amino acids long. V dropped 6 bases and J dropped 4; count of bases not matched to a gene: 10. CDR1 SGHTA and CDR2 FQGTGA come from the germline V gene. What was sequenced was PBMCs or a T cell subset sorted from them (not recorded which). The genes are TRBV7-3 and TRBJ2-1; 9 nucleotides line up with TRBD2. The sequence was obtained from an adult woman who had mild COVID-19 (a few samples of this study predate the infection). Cell type and time point are not known. Written as DNA, the CDR3 is TGTGCCAGCAGTTCGGCCGGGACTAGCAAGTACAATGAGCAGTTCTTC. Amino acid sequence: CASSSAGTSKYNEQFF.